This TCR beta chain was captured in a study of T cell responses to AZD1222 COVID-19 vaccine (dated by TCRdb to about 2021). As for the study more broadly: A total of 230 to 250 trial participants underwent TCR sequencing, of whom 207 received two doses of AZD1222 and 26 received two doses of the MenACWY control vaccine. Trial participants were enrolled into age subgroups of 18-55, 56-69 and 70-plus years, which contained 148, 28 and 57 TCR-sequenced participants, respectively.

As to this clone: Its binding antigen is unknown. There are no base qualities to consult, and no much larger clone falls within one base.

The time point tag for this specimen amounts to: about 28 days (+/-7) after the second vaccine dose. AZD1222 recipients given second doses at about 4 weeks or at about 12 weeks were pooled, since spike-specific TCR depth and breadth were not found to differ between the two schedules. The vaccinee samples were drawn from two UK trials, COV001 and COV002, one of which was a single-blind randomized controlled phase 2/3 trial testing AZD1222 (ChAdOx1 nCoV-19) in healthy adults. For TCRbeta chain sequencing, PBMC samples from trial participants were taken at day 0 and at day 28 after the second dose. The investigation overall reported the following: The 56-69-year group was small, and its depth increase did not reach significance, likely because of low power. Conclusions about previously exposed vaccinees were limited because only a handful of AZD1222 recipients were SARS-CoV-2 seropositive at baseline. Participants were mostly white British and included more females than males, and it was suggested by the authors that clonal diversity may have been underestimated. CD4 TCRs associated with the vaccine covered the entire spike protein, and the dominant responses were in regions 160-218 and 743-854. Reportedly, almost half of the unique spike-specific TCRs recognized epitopes lying outside the regions that are mutated in the B.1.351 and B.1.1.7 variants. A significant rise in spike-specific TCR breadth and depth was observed after two AZD1222 doses relative to day 0 and relative to MenACWY recipients. No day 14 peak-response samples were available, so repertoires were characterized only after the peak T cell response.

The CDR3 regions of human TCRbeta chains were analyzed by immunosequencing. As for the authors' bioinformatics: TCRs in the repertoires were matched against a reference library of SARS-CoV-2-specific TCRs that had been generated with the MIRA antigen-specificity platform. Breadth meant the fraction of unique TCRs that were SARS-CoV-2-associated, whereas depth meant the fraction of total T cells that were SARS-CoV-2-associated. Each spike-specific TCR was assigned to its reactive spike region and to a CD4 or CD8 class using the MIRA data. Log10-transformed breadth and depth values were compared by one-way ANOVA with Sidak's multiple comparisons tests. TCRdb carries this immuneACCESS record with in-frame sequences only. Its versions omit some clonotypes, under half of them owing to an unresolved V gene in the studies checked, with the rest unexplained. The D gene and trimming were derived from the DNA, and the V and J assignments and clone size from that table. In all, the sample holds under 150,000 clones, and roughly 87% of those were seen once. In total, the top ten clones hold 2% to 3% of the sample.

Reading from cysteine to phenylalanine, the CDR3 counts 14 amino acids. Only the CDR3 DNA is retained, 42 bases long and in frame from the first base. The junction shows trimming of 6 bases on V and 1 base on J, plus 12 bases between the germline ends. CDR1 and CDR2 were assigned from the germline V gene as ENHRY and SYGVKD. The receptor's source is an adult who received the AZD1222 COVID-19 vaccine. The specimen was peripheral blood, collected 28 days after the second AZD1222 dose. The chain links TRBV10-3 with TRBJ2-5; TRBD1 might be the D gene, on 6 matching bases. The CDR3 reads CAIRAQGGQETQYF. The base sequence is TGTGCCATCAGAGCACAGGGTGGCCAAGAGACCCAGTACTTC.